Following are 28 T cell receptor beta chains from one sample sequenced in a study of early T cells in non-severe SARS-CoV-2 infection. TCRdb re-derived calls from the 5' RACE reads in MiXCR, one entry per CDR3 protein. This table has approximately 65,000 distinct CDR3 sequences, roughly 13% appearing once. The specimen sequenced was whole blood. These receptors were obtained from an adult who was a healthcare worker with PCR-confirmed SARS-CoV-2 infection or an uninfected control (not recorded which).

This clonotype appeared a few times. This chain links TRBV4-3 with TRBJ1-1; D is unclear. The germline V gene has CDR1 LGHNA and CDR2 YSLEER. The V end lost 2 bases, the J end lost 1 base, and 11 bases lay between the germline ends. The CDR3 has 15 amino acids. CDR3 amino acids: CASSQNLEQNTEAFF. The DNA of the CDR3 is TGCGCCAGCAGCCAAAACCTAGAACAGAACACTGAAGCTTTCTTT.

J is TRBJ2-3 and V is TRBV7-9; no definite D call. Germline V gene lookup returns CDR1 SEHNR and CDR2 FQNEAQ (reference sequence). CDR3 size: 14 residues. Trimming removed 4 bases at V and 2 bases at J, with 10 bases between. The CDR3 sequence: CASSSSLNTDTQYF. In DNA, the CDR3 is TGTGCCAGCAGCTCCTCCTTAAACACAGATACGCAGTATTTT.

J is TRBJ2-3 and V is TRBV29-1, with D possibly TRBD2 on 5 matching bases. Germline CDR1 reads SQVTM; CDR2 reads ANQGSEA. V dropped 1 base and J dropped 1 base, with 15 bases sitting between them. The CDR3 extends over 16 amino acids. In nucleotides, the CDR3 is TGCAGCGTTGAAGGGTTACTAGTTCTAGGCACAGATACGCAGTATTTT. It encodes CSVEGLLVLGTDTQYF.

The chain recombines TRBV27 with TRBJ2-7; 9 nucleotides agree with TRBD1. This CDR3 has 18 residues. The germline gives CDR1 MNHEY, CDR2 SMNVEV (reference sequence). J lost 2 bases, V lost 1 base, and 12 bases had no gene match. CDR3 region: CASSLLGSSGTGTYEQYF. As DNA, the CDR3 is TGTGCCAGCAGTTTATTGGGCTCTAGTGGGACAGGGACCTACGAGCAGTACTTC.

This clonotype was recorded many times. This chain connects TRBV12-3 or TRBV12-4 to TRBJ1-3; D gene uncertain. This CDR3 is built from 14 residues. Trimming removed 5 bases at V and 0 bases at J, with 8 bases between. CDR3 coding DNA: TGTGCCAGCAGTCCCGGGCACTCTGGAAACACCATATATTTT. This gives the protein CASSPGHSGNTIYF.

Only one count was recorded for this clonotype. CDR3 protein: CASRTGTLEQYF. CDR3 DNA: TGTGCCAGCAGAACCGGGACACTCGAGCAGTACTTC. The V and J genes are TRBV6-5 and TRBJ2-7, with D maybe TRBD1 (6 bases). V dropped 6 bases and J dropped 6 bases, with 12 bases sitting between them. There are 12 residues in the CDR3. The germline gives CDR1 MNHEY, CDR2 SVGAGI.

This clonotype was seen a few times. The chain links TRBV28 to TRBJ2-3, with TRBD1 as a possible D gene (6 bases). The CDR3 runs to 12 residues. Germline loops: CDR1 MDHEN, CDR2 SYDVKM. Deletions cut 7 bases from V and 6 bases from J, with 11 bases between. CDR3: CASTTGLDTQYF. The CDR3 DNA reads TGTGCCAGCACTACAGGGCTGGATACGCAGTATTTT.

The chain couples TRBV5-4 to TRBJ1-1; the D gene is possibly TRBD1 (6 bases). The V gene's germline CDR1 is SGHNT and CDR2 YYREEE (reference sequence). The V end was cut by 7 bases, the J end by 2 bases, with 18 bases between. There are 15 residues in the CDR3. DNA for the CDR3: TGTGCCAGCCAAGGGGGTTACGTCAGTAACACTGAAGCTTTCTTT. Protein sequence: CASQGGYVSNTEAFF.

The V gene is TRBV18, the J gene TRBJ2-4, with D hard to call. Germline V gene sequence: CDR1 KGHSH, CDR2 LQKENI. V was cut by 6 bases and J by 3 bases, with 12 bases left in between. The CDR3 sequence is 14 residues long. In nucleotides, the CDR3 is TGTGCCAGCTCCCAGGCCACTTACAAAAACATTCAGTACTTC. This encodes CASSQATYKNIQYF.

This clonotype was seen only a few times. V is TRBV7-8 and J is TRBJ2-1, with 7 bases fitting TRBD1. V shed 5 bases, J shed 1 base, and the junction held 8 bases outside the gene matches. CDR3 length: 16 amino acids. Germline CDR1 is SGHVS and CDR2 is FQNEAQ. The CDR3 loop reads CASSPIPGQSYNEQFF. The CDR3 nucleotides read TGTGCCAGCAGCCCCATACCGGGACAGTCCTACAATGAGCAGTTCTTC.

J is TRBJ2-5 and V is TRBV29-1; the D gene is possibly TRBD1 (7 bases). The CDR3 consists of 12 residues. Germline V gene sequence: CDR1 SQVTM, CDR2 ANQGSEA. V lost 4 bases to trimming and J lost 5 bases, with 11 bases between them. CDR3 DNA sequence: TGCAGCGTTGTGGAGGGGGCTGAGACCCAGTACTTC. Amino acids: CSVVEGAETQYF.

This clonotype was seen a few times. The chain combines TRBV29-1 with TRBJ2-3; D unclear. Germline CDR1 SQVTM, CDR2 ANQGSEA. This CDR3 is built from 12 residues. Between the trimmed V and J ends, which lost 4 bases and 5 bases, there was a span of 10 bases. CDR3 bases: TGCAGCGTTGGGCCCGAAGGAGATACGCAGTATTTT. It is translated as CSVGPEGDTQYF.

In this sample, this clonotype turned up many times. CDR3 amino acids: CASSLDRGQLTEAFF. Here the CDR3 DNA reads TGTGCCAGCAGCTTAGATCGGGGACAGCTCACTGAAGCTTTCTTT. V and J are TRBV11-2 and TRBJ1-1; 7 bases match TRBD1. Germline V gene lookup returns CDR1 SGHAT and CDR2 FQNNGV. With V trimmed by 0 bases and J by 4 bases, 5 bases remained unmatched. The length of the CDR3 is 15 residues.

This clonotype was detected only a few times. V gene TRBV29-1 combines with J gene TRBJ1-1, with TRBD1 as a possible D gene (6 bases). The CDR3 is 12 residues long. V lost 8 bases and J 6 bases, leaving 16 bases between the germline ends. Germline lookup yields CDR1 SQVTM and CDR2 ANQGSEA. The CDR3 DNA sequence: TGCAGCTGTGCAGGGGTGCGATCTGAAGCTTTCTTT. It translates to CSCAGVRSEAFF. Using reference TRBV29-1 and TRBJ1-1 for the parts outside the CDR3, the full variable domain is SAVISQKPSRDICQRGTSLTIQCQVDSQVTMMFWYRQQPGQSLTLIATANQGSEATYESGFVIDKFPISRPNLTFSTLTVSNMSPEDSSIYLCSCAGVRSEAFFGQGTRLTVV.

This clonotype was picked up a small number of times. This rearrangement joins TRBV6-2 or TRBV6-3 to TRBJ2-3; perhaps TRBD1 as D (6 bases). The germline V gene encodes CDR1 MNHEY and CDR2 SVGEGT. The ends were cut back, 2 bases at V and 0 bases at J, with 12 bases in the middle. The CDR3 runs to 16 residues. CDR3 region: CASSYLRGFSTDTQYF. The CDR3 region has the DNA TGTGCCAGCAGTTACCTCAGGGGTTTTAGCACAGATACGCAGTATTTT.

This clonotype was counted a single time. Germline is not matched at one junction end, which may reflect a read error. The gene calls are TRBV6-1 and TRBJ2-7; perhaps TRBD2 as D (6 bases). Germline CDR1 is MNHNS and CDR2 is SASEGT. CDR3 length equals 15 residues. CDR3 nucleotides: TGTGCCAGCAGTGTGTGGCGGGAATCCTCCTACGAGCGGTACTTC. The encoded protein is CASSVWRESSYERYF.

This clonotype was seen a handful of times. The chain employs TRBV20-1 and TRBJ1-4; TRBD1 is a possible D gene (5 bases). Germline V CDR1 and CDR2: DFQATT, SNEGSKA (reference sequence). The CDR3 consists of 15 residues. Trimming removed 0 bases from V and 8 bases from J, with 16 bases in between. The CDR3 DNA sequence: TGCAGTGCTAGAGATCCAGCAGGGCGTGGAGAAAAACTGTTTTTT. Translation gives CSARDPAGRGEKLFF.

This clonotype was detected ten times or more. CDR3 DNA: TGTGCCAGCTCCAGCGGGACAGCACTCTACGAGCAGTACTTC. Protein sequence: CASSSGTALYEQYF. This chain joins TRBV6-6 and TRBJ2-7, with D tentatively TRBD1 or TRBD2 (7 bases each). Germline CDR1 reads MNHNY; CDR2 reads SVGAGI (reference sequence). V was clipped by 8 bases and J by 3 bases, with 17 bases between them. The CDR3 has 14 amino acids.

CDR3 sequence: CASSPYNEQGYTF. In nucleotides, the CDR3 is TGTGCCAGCAGCCCCTATAACGAGCAAGGCTACACCTTC. The rearrangement links TRBV7-2 to TRBJ1-2; D remains unclear. CDR3 length: 13 residues. Germline lookup yields CDR1 SGHTA and CDR2 FQGNSA. Deletions cut 5 bases from V and 8 bases from J, with 15 bases between.

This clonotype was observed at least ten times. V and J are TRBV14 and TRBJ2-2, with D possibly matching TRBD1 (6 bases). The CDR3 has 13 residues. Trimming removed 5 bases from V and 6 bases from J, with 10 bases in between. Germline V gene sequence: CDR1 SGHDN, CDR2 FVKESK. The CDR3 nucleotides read TGTGCCAGCAGCGACAGGTTGGCCGGGGAGCTGTTTTTT. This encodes CASSDRLAGELFF.

The CDR3 region has the DNA TGCAGTGCTGGTAGCGGGGGGGCCACAGATACGCAGTATTTT. Its translation: CSAGSGGATDTQYF. This rearrangement joins TRBV20-1 to TRBJ2-3; 11 positions agree with TRBD2. V lost 5 bases and J lost 2; bases outside the gene matches: 3. This CDR3 is built from 14 residues. CDR1 is DFQATT, CDR2 SNEGSKA, per germline (reference sequence).

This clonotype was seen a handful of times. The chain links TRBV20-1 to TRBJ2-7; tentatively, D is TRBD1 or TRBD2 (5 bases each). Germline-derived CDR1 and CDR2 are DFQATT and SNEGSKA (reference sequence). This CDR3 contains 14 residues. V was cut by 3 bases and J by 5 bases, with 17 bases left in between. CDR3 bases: TGCAGTGCTAGCGAGGGGCTCGTTGTCCACGAGCAGTACTTC. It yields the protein CSASEGLVVHEQYF.

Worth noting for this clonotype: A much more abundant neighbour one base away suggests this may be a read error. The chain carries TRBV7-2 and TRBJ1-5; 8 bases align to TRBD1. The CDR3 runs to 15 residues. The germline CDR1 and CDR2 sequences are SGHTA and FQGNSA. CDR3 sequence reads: CVSSTATGGGQPQHF. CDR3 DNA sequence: TGTGTCAGCAGCACGGCAACAGGGGGAGGTCAGCCCCAGCATTTT.

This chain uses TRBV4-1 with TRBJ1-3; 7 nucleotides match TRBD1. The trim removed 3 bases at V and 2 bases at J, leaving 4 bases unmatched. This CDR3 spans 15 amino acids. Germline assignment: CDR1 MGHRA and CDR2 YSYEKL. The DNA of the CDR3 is TGCGCCAGCAGCCATCCCGACAGGGCTGGAAACACCATATATTTT. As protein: CASSHPDRAGNTIYF.

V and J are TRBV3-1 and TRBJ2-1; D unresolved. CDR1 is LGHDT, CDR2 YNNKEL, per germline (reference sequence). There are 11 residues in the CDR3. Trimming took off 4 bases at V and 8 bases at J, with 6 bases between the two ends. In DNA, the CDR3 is TGTGCCAGCAGCCTTGGGGATGAGCAGTTCTTC. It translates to CASSLGDEQFF.

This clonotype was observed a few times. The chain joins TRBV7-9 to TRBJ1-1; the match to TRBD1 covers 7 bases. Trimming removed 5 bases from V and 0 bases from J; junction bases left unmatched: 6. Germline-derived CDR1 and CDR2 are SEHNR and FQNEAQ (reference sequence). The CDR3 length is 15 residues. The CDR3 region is CASSPLGQLNTEAFF. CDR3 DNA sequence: TGTGCCAGCAGCCCCCTGGGACAGCTGAACACTGAAGCTTTCTTT.

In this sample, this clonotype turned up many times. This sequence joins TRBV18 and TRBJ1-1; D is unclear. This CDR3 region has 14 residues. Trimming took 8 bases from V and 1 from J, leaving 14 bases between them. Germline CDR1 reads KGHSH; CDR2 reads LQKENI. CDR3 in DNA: TGTGCCAGCCGCACGGGAGGGCCGAACACTGAAGCTTTCTTT. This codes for CASRTGGPNTEAFF.

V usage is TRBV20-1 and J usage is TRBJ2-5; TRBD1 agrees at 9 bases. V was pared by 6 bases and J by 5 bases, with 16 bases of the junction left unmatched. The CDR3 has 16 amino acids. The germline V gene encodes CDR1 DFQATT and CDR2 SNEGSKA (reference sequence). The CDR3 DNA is TGCAGTGCCATGCAGCGGGACAGGGACGTGTGGGAGACCCAGTACTTC. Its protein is CSAMQRDRDVWETQYF.